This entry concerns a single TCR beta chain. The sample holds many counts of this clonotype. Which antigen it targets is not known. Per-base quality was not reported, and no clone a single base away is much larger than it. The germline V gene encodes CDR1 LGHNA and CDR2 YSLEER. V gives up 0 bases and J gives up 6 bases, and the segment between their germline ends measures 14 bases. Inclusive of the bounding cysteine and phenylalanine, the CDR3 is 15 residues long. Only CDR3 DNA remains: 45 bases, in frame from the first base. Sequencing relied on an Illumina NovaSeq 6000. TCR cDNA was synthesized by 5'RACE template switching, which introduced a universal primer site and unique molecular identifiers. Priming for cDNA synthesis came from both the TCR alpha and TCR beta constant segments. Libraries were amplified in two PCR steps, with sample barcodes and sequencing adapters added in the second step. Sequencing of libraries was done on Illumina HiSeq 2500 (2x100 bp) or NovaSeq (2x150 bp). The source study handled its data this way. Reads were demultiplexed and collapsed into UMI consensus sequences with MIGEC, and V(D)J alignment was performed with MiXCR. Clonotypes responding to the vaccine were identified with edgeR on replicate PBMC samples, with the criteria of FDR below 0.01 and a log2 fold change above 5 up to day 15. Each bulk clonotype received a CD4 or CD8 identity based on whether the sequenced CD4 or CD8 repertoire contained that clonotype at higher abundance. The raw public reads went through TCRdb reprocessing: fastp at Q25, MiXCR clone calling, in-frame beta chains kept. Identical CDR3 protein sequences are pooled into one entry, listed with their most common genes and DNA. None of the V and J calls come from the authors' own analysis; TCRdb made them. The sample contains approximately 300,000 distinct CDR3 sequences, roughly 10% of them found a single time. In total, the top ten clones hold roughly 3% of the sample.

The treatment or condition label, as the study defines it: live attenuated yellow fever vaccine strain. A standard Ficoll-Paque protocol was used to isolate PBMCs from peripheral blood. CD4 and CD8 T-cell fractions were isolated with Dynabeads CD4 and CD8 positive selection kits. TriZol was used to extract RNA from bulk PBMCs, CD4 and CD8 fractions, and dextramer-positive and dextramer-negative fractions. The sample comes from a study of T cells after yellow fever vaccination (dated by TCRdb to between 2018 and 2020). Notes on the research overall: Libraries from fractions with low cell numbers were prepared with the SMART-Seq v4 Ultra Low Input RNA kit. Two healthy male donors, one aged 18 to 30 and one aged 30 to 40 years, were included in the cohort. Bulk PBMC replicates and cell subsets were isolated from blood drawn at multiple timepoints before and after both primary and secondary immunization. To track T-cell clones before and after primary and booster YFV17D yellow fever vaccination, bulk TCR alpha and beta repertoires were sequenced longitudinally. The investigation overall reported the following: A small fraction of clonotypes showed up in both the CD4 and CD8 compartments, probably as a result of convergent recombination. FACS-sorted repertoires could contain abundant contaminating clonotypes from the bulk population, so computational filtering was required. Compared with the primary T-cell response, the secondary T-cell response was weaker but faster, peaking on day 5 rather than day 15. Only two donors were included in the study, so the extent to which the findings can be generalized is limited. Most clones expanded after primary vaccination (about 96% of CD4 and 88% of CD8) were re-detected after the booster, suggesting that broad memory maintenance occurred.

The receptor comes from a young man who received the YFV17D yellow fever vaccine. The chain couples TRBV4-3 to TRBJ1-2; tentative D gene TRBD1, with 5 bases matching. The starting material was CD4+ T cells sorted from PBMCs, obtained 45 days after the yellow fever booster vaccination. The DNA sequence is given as TGCGCCAGCAGCCAAGAACCAAGGGTGGGGGATGGCTACACCTTC. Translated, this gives CASSQEPRVGDGYTF.